The text below deals with one T cell receptor beta chain. The data originate from a study of PD-1 blockade in classical Hodgkin lymphoma. Sequencing was performed with immunoSEQ multiplex PCR; in TCRdb, only in-frame clones are kept and a portion is missing. Of some 96,000 clones in the sample, roughly 91% were seen once. Trimming at V came to 4 bases and at J to 2 bases, leaving 16 bases not matched to a gene. Germline V gene data show CDR1 as SGHAT and CDR2 as FQNNGV. The CDR3 is made up of 18 amino acids. The time point was: cycle 4 day 1 (C4D1), after more than 5 weeks of nivolumab. Relapse after autologous stem cell transplantation occurred in every patient, and brentuximab vedotin exposure varied.

V is TRBV11-2 and J is TRBJ2-7, with TRBD2 matching over 8 bases. This sample comprised peripheral blood mononuclear cells (PBMCs), obtained before the fourth cycle of nivolumab. This receptor was taken from a human donor with classical Hodgkin lymphoma. For the CDR3, the DNA is TGTGCCAGCAGCTCCAAATTACCCGGGACTAGTCCGACCTACGAGCAGTACTTC. Protein product: CASSSKLPGTSPTYEQYF.